One and the same sample provided the 24 T cell receptor beta chains below, sequenced in a study of molecular identifiers for immune sequencing clone quantification. TCRdb re-called the PCR reads through MiXCR, storing one row per CDR3 protein. The data show tens of thousands of distinct CDR3 sequences, with around 25% seen just once and under 2% held by the top ten. Sequencing used naive CD8+ T cells from blood, with Jurkat cell RNA spiked in. As to subset: FACS-sorted CD8+CD4-CCR7+CD45RA+ naive T cells. The receptors stem from a human donor in good health. Some libraries in this study had Jurkat cell RNA spiked in.

This clonotype was recorded many times. J is TRBJ2-1 and V is TRBV5-6; D is possibly TRBD1 or TRBD2 (6 bases each). The germline V gene has CDR1 SGHDT and CDR2 YYEEEE. The V end was cut by 3 bases, the J end by 7 bases, with 14 bases between. This CDR3 is built from 14 residues. CDR3 residues: CASSWGAPDNEQFF. The CDR3 region has the DNA TGTGCCAGCAGCTGGGGGGCCCCGGATAATGAGCAGTTCTTC.

This clonotype has a count of ten or more. Relative to the germline gene, one junction end is altered; a read error may explain this. This chain links TRBV4-1 with TRBJ2-7; D may be TRBD2 (5 bases). Germline V lookup: CDR1 MGHRA, CDR2 YSYEKL. CDR3 length: 13 residues. CDR3: CASSGPGSYEQYF. CDR3 DNA sequence: TGTGCCAGCAGCGGCCCGGGGTCCTACGAGCAGTACTTC.

Comment on this clonotype: A much larger clone sits a single nucleotide away, making a read error possible. CDR3 bases: TGTGCCAGCAACTTACAGGGTTGCCGTAATCAGCCCCAGCATTTT. This translates into CASNLQGCRNQPQHF. The chain uses TRBV28 and TRBJ1-5; the D gene is possibly TRBD1 (6 bases). V was cut by 7 bases and J by 4 bases, with 17 bases left in between. In germline, CDR1 is MDHEN, CDR2 SYDVKM. This CDR3 is built from 15 residues.

In regard to this clonotype: This may be a read error, as it is one base from a much larger clone. The rearrangement uses TRBV20-1 and TRBJ2-7; 7 bases fit TRBD1. CDR1 and CDR2 (germline): DFQATT, SNEGSKA (reference sequence). This CDR3 region has 13 residues. J lost 3 bases, V lost 5 bases, and 7 bases had no gene match. CDR3 bases: TGCAGTGCTTCCGTGACAGGGTTCTACGAGCAGTACTTC. It translates to CSASVTGFYEQYF.

This clonotype was observed many times. This chain links TRBV6-1 with TRBJ1-5; D gene unclear. Germline V gene data show CDR1 as MNHNS and CDR2 as SASEGT. Trimming pared 2 bases from V and 0 bases from J, leaving 8 bases between. This CDR3 is 15 amino acids long. As DNA, the CDR3 is TGTGCCAGCAGTGAATATGGGAATAGCAATCAGCCCCAGCATTTT. Protein: CASSEYGNSNQPQHF.

This clonotype was detected many times. V gene TRBV7-2 combines with J gene TRBJ1-1; a possible D gene is TRBD1 (6 bases). The V and J ends lost 1 base and 7 bases respectively, with 16 bases between them. CDR1 is SGHTA, CDR2 FQGNSA, per germline. The CDR3 is 15 amino acids. CDR3 sequence reads: CASSLVGGQNVEAFF. CDR3 DNA: TGTGCCAGCAGCTTAGTTGGTGGACAGAACGTTGAAGCTTTCTTT.

This clonotype has at least ten counts. The chain joins TRBV19 to TRBJ1-5; unclear D gene. Germline CDR1 and CDR2: LNHDA and SQIVND (reference sequence). The CDR3 is 12 amino acids. V shed 2 bases and J shed 4 bases, with 3 bases lying between them. For the CDR3, the DNA is TGTGCCAGTAGTATACATAATCAGCCCCAGCATTTT. The encoded protein is CASSIHNQPQHF.

About this clonotype: It is unclear where the CDR3 begins or ends on the DNA, so no DNA is shown, and the CDR3 is as TCRdb lists it. This rearrangement joins TRBV10-1 to TRBJ2-7. Germline V gene data show CDR1 as WNHNN and CDR2 as SYGVQD (reference sequence). The CDR3 adds up to 14 amino acids, both ends counted. CDR3 sequence: CAGSARRYPCEQYF.

A note on this clonotype: The junction and the germline gene differ at one end; a read error may be behind it. The rearrangement uses TRBV10-3 and TRBJ2-3; TRBD1 is a possible D gene (6 bases). The CDR3 loop spans 16 amino acids. Germline lookup yields CDR1 ENHRY and CDR2 SYGVKD. CDR3 sequence (DNA): TGTGCCACCAGTGAGTCGAACAGGGTGGGCTCAGATACGCAGTATTTT. Protein sequence: CATSESNRVGSDTQYF.

This chain joins TRBV7-8 and TRBJ2-5; the D gene is possibly TRBD2 (6 bases). V was pared by 5 bases and J by 5 bases, with 15 bases between. CDR3 size: 14 residues. The germline V gene encodes CDR1 SGHVS and CDR2 FQNEAQ. The CDR3 here is CASSPWGVRETQYF. The CDR3 nucleotides are TGTGCCAGCAGCCCATGGGGGGTCCGGGAGACCCAGTACTTC.

There are many counts of this clonotype. The rearrangement joins TRBV7-8 to TRBJ2-7; D gene unclear. CDR1 and CDR2 from the germline V gene are SGHVS and FQNEAQ. With 1 base removed from V and 5 bases from J, the gap between germline ends came to 6 bases. There are 12 residues in the CDR3. The CDR3 DNA reads TGTGCCAGCAGCTTAGTCCAGAACGAGCAGTACTTC. Its protein is CASSLVQNEQYF.

As for this clonotype: Being one base from a much bigger clone, this may be a read error. The CDR3 coding sequence is TGTGCCCGCAGCTCCACTAGCGGGAGGGCCATGGGGGATGAGCAGTTCTTC. Its protein is CARSSTSGRAMGDEQFF. The gene calls are TRBV7-2 and TRBJ2-1; 13 bases align to TRBD2. The germline gives CDR1 SGHTA, CDR2 FQGNSA. There are 17 residues in the CDR3.

About this clonotype: A much larger clone sits a single nucleotide away, making a read error possible. This sequence joins TRBV2 and TRBJ2-1, with TRBD2 as a possible D gene (5 bases). Germline CDR1 SNHLY, CDR2 FYNNEI. The V end was cut by 7 bases, the J end by 2 bases, with 18 bases between. The CDR3 sequence is 16 residues long. The CDR3 sequence is CASIADGIGTYNEQFF. The DNA for the CDR3 is TGTGCCAGCATCGCAGACGGGATAGGAACCTACAATGAGCAGTTCTTC.

V usage is TRBV4-1 and J usage is TRBJ2-7, with D tentatively TRBD1 or TRBD2 (5 bases each). CDR1 is MGHRA, CDR2 YSYEKL, per germline. Trimming cost V 4 bases and J 3 bases, with 19 bases left between them. This CDR3 contains 16 residues. The CDR3 sequence: CASSPRAGSSFYEQYF. CDR3 DNA: TGCGCCAGCAGCCCCCGGGCAGGGAGCAGCTTCTACGAGCAGTACTTC.

This clonotype occurred many times. This chain uses TRBV4-1 with TRBJ1-2, with D perhaps matching TRBD1 (5 bases). The CDR3 consists of 15 residues. Germline CDR1 MGHRA, CDR2 YSYEKL. Trimming cost V 7 bases and J 0 bases, with 15 bases left between them. The CDR3 DNA follows: TGCGCCAGCAAGCTATCGGACACGACTAACTATGGCTACACCTTC. The encoded protein is CASKLSDTTNYGYTF.

The chain couples TRBV19 to TRBJ2-3; 8 bases line up with TRBD2. This CDR3 has 15 residues. The ends lost 6 bases at V and 4 bases at J; junction bases unmatched: 9. Germline V gene sequence: CDR1 LNHDA, CDR2 SQIVND (reference sequence). The DNA for the CDR3 is TGTGCCAGTAGGCCCGGGACTAGATCCCCAGATACGCAGTATTTT. Its translation: CASRPGTRSPDTQYF.

This clonotype appeared many times. The rearrangement joins TRBV4-1 to TRBJ1-4; no reliable D call. The V gene lost 6 bases and the J gene lost 3 bases, with 11 bases spanning the gap. The germline CDR1 and CDR2 sequences are MGHRA and YSYEKL. This CDR3 is 14 amino acids long. The CDR3 here is CASSLLGANEKLFF. The DNA for the CDR3 is TGCGCCAGCAGTCTACTGGGAGCTAATGAAAAACTGTTTTTT.

This clonotype was seen many times. The chain couples TRBV9 to TRBJ2-6, with D tentatively TRBD1 (5 bases). Trimming left V 3 bases short and J 4 bases short, with 14 bases between. The germline V gene encodes CDR1 SGDLS and CDR2 YYNGEE. The CDR3 is 16 amino acids. The CDR3 reads CASSGVQDPGANVLTF. Here the CDR3 DNA reads TGTGCCAGCAGCGGTGTACAGGATCCGGGGGCCAACGTCCTGACTTTC.

This clonotype was observed many times. The CDR3 spells CASSLDLVAGVSSYEQYF. In nucleotides, the CDR3 is TGTGCCAGCAGCTTAGATCTGGTAGCGGGAGTTAGCTCCTACGAGCAGTACTTC. The rearrangement joins TRBV7-9 to TRBJ2-7, with TRBD2 identical over 9 bases. V lost 1 base and J lost 0; bases outside the gene matches: 10. CDR1 is SEHNR and CDR2 is FQNEAQ in the germline V gene (reference sequence). The CDR3 runs 18 residues. Looking up the rest from reference TRBV7-9 and TRBJ2-7 gives the full variable domain: DTGVSQNPRHKITKRGQNVTFRCDPISEHNRLYWYRQTLGQGPEFLTYFQNEAQLEKSRLLSDRFSAERPKGSFSTLEIQRTEQGDSAMYLCASSLDLVAGVSSYEQYFGPGTRLTVT.

For this clonotype: A single base separates this from a much larger clone, so it may be a read error. This chain joins TRBV6-6 and TRBJ2-7; 7 bases fit TRBD2. Looked up from germline, CDR1 is MNHNY and CDR2 is SVGAGI (reference sequence). There are 14 residues in the CDR3. In DNA form, the CDR3 reads TGTGCCAGCACTGTGGGGGGGAGGGCCTACGCGCAGTACTTC. Amino acids: CASTVGGRAYAQYF.

Ten or more counts support this clonotype. The CDR3 sequence: CASSHRQVGAGWNTEAFF. In nucleotides, the CDR3 is TGTGCCAGCAGTCACCGTCAGGTTGGGGCCGGGTGGAACACTGAAGCTTTCTTT. The chain combines TRBV27 with TRBJ1-1; D is perhaps TRBD1 (5 bases). The CDR3 consists of 18 residues. Germline V lookup: CDR1 MNHEY, CDR2 SMNVEV (reference sequence). Trimming pared 5 bases from V and 1 base from J, leaving 23 bases between.

This clonotype was found once. The chain has TRBV5-1 and TRBJ2-7; 9 bases line up with TRBD1. V dropped 0 bases and J dropped 7; count of bases not matched to a gene: 11. Germline V gene data show CDR1 as SGHRS and CDR2 as YFSETQ. The CDR3 is 16 amino acids. For the CDR3, the DNA is TGCGCCAGCAGCTTGGATCCGGGACAGGGATCAAATGAGCAGTACTTC. Its protein is CASSLDPGQGSNEQYF.

The table lists this clonotype with a few counts. The CDR3 sequence: CASSFSGLRPRLVTNTGELFF. CDR3 bases: TGTGCCAGCAGTTTCTCTGGACTTCGACCACGATTAGTAACGAACACCGGGGAGCTGTTTTTT. This sequence joins TRBV12-3 or TRBV12-4 and TRBJ2-2; D possibly corresponds to TRBD2 (5 bases). This CDR3 is 21 amino acids long. V shed 3 bases and J shed 0 bases, with 26 bases lying between them.

Worth noting for this clonotype: A read error may explain this, as a much larger clone is one base away. The CDR3 ends on some other residue instead of the conserved phenylalanine or tryptophan, so this is likely a read error. CDR3 sequence (DNA): TGTGCCAGTACCCATAACGGGGACTCAGATACGCAGTATCTT. This sequence encodes CASTHNGDSDTQYL. V is TRBV19 and J is TRBJ2-3, with D maybe TRBD2 (6 bases). Trimming removed 7 bases at V and 4 bases at J, with 15 bases between. The CDR3 contains 14 residues. Germline lookup yields CDR1 LNHDA and CDR2 SQIVND (reference sequence).